The source of this TCR beta chain is a study of T cell responses to AZD1222 COVID-19 vaccine. Study observations and caveats: Repertoires were obtained solely post-peak T cell response. Donor demographics were predominantly white British with a female majority; clonal diversity may be underestimated.

Germline values: CDR1 SGDLS, CDR2 YYNGEE. Trimming at V came to 0 bases and at J to 6 bases, leaving 3 bases not matched to a gene. This CDR3 region has 15 residues. Using immunoSEQ multiplex PCR, the repertoire was profiled, and TCRdb retains in-frame clones only, with some absent. This table has 89,000 or so clones, over 80% appearing once. A note on this clone: The target antigen is unknown.

The receptor was derived from an adult who received the AZD1222 COVID-19 vaccine. The material was peripheral blood, obtained 28 days after the second AZD1222 dose. V and J are TRBV9 and TRBJ2-3; the match to TRBD2 covers 11 bases. DNA of the CDR3: TGTGCCAGCAGCGTAGGGGCTAGCGGGGGGGATACGCAGTATTTT. This encodes CASSVGASGGDTQYF.